The 12 T cell receptor beta chains below come from one sample, sequenced in a study of shared clonotypes between healthy human individuals. The method was immunoSEQ multiplex PCR; TCRdb's version includes in-frame clones alone and lacks a portion of them. This sample has just over 2,000,000 clones, with 90% to 95% found just once. What was sequenced was naive CD4+ T cells sorted from blood. Subset defined: CD45RA+ positively selected. The source is a man aged 18 to 30 in good health.

The V call is TRBV10-2, the J call TRBJ1-1, with a possible D match to TRBD1 (5 bases). The CDR3 runs 16 residues. V lost 3 bases and J 0 bases, leaving 14 bases between the germline ends. Germline V gene sequence: CDR1 WSHSY, CDR2 SAAADI. In DNA, the CDR3 is TGCGCCAGCAGTGACCGGGGACGGTTGATGAACACTGAAGCTTTCTTT. It yields the protein CASSDRGRLMNTEAFF.

The V and J genes are TRBV6-1 and TRBJ2-7, with D perhaps matching TRBD2 (7 bases). Germline V gene data show CDR1 as MNHNS and CDR2 as SASEGT. V lost 2 bases and J 2 bases, leaving 16 bases between the germline ends. The CDR3 sequence is 16 residues long. For the CDR3, the DNA is TGTGCCAGCAGTGAAAGATTGGGGGGGCCCACCTACGAGCAGTACTTC. This gives the protein CASSERLGGPTYEQYF.

The chain links TRBV30 to TRBJ2-5; TRBD1 matches 7 bases. The V gene's germline CDR1 is GTSNPN and CDR2 SVGIG (reference sequence). After removal of 3 bases from V and 1 base from J, the junction contained 5 bases not matched to a gene. The CDR3 sequence is 14 residues long. CDR3 sequence (DNA): TGTGCCTGGAGGGACAGGAGCTCCCAAGAGACCCAGTACTTC. Amino acid sequence: CAWRDRSSQETQYF.

This clone was recorded once. J is TRBJ2-7 and V is TRBV10-2; possibly TRBD1 for D (6 bases). The CDR3 is 12 residues long. Per the germline V gene, CDR1 is WSHSY and CDR2 is SAAADI. The V end lost 8 bases, the J end lost 4 bases, and 12 bases lay between the germline ends. CDR3 sequence: CASLQGQYEQYF. Here the CDR3 DNA reads TGCGCCAGCTTGCAGGGGCAGTACGAGCAGTACTTC.

This clone was seen a single time. V gene TRBV7-9 combines with J gene TRBJ1-6; a possible D gene is TRBD1 (5 bases). CDR1 is SEHNR and CDR2 is FQNEAQ in the germline V gene (reference sequence). Between the trimmed V and J ends, which lost 5 bases and 12 bases, there was a span of 17 bases. The CDR3 length is 14 residues. The CDR3 loop is CASSPVGEGRPLHF. The CDR3 region has the DNA TGTGCCAGCAGCCCTGTCGGGGAGGGGCGACCCCTCCACTTT.

V usage is TRBV7-9 and J usage is TRBJ2-3, with D possibly TRBD2 on 5 matching bases. This CDR3 is built from 15 residues. Trimming took 5 bases from V and 7 from J, leaving 19 bases between them. In germline, CDR1 is SEHNR, CDR2 FQNEAQ (reference sequence). The CDR3 coding sequence is TGTGCCAGCAGCCCGCGAAACCCCCAGCGGCATACGCAGTATTTT. This gives the protein CASSPRNPQRHTQYF. The complete variable domain, with remaining parts taken from reference TRBV7-9 and TRBJ2-3, reads DTGVSQNPRHKITKRGQNVTFRCDPISEHNRLYWYRQTLGQGPEFLTYFQNEAQLEKSRLLSDRFSAERPKGSFSTLEIQRTEQGDSAMYLCASSPRNPQRHTQYFGPGTRLTVL.

The genes are TRBV11-2 and TRBJ2-5, with 12 bases fitting TRBD2. The CDR3 is 17 amino acids. CDR1 and CDR2 (germline): SGHAT, FQNNGV. Germline trimming cut 1 base from V and 5 bases from J; bases unmatched to any gene: 8. The CDR3 is CASSLVLAGGPSETQYF. In DNA form, the CDR3 reads TGTGCCAGCAGCTTAGTCCTAGCGGGAGGGCCGTCGGAGACCCAGTACTTC.

The chain combines TRBV7-2 with TRBJ2-1, with D possibly matching TRBD1 (6 bases). The CDR3 spans 13 residues. Germline V CDR1 and CDR2: SGHTA, FQGNSA. V shed 9 bases and J shed 7 bases, with 16 bases lying between them. The CDR3 protein is CASQLGAPNEQFF. CDR3 bases: TGTGCCAGTCAACTGGGGGCTCCGAATGAGCAGTTCTTC.

The V and J genes are TRBV5-1 and TRBJ2-5; the D is unclear. The V gene lost 4 bases and the J gene lost 2 bases, with 12 bases spanning the gap. This CDR3 is 14 amino acids long. Germline CDR1 and CDR2: SGHRS and YFSETQ. The CDR3 sequence is CASSLWPDQETQYF. The DNA for the CDR3 is TGCGCCAGCAGCCTCTGGCCGGATCAAGAGACCCAGTACTTC.

The chain links TRBV6-1 to TRBJ2-7, with D perhaps being TRBD1 or TRBD2 (5 bases each). With 4 bases removed from V and 1 base from J, the gap between germline ends came to 11 bases. Per germline, CDR1 MNHNS and CDR2 SASEGT. This CDR3 comprises 14 residues. Here the CDR3 reads CASSVWDGSYEQYF. CDR3 nucleotides: TGTGCCAGCAGTGTCTGGGACGGGTCCTACGAGCAGTACTTC.

This rearrangement joins TRBV5-6 to TRBJ2-7; D might be TRBD1 (5 bases). The germline gives CDR1 SGHDT, CDR2 YYEEEE. The CDR3 is 15 residues long. V shed 4 bases and J shed 5 bases, with 19 bases lying between them. CDR3 DNA: TGTGCCAGCAGCCCTGGCGTCGCAGGGTCAGACGAGCAGTACTTC. Its translation: CASSPGVAGSDEQYF. Complete variable domain (other parts from reference TRBV5-6 and TRBJ2-7): DAGVTQSPTHLIKTRGQQVTLRCSPKSGHDTVSWYQQALGQGPQFIFQYYEEEERQRGNFPDRFSGHQFPNYSSELNVNALLLGDSALYLCASSPGVAGSDEQYFGPGTRLTVT.

This clone was detected once. CDR3 sequence (DNA): TGTGCCTGGAGTGCCGGGACTCAAGAGACCCAGTACTTC. Amino acids: CAWSAGTQETQYF. V usage is TRBV30 and J usage is TRBJ2-5; tentative D call: TRBD2 (6 bases). The CDR3 extends over 13 amino acids. V lost 1 base and J lost 2, with 8 bases in between. Germline V lookup: CDR1 GTSNPN, CDR2 SVGIG (reference sequence).